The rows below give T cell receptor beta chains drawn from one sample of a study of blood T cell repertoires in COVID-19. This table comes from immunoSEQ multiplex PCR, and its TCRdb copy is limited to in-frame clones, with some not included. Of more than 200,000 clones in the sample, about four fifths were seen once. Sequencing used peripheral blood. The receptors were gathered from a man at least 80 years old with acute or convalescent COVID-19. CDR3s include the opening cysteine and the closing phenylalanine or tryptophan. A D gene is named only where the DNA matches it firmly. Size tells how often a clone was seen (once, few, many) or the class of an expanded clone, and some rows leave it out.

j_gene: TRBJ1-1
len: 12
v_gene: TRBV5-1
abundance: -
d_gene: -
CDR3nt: TGCGCCAGCTCTCCCTCGAACACTGAAGCTTTCTTT
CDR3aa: CASSPSNTEAFF

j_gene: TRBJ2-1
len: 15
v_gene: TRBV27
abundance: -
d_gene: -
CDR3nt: TGTGCCAGCAGGAACCTAGCGACGCGAATAAATGAGCAGTTCTTC
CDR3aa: CASRNLATRINEQFF

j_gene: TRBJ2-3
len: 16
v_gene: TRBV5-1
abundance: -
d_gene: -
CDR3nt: TGCGCCAGCAGCTTGGTTTGGCGGGGGCTCACAGATACGCAGTATTTT
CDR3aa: CASSLVWRGLTDTQYF

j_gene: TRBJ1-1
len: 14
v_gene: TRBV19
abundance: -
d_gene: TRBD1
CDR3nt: TGTGCCAGTAGTCCCCTGACAGGGGGCACTGAAGCTTTCTTT
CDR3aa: CASSPLTGGTEAFF

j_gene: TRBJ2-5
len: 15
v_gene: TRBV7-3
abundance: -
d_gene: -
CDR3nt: TGTGCCAGCAGCGCACAGGGTGGGGCGGGAGAGACCCAGTACTTC
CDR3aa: CASSAQGGAGETQYF

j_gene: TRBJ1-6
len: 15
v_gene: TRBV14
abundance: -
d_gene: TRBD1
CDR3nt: TGTGCCAGCAGCCTTTGGACAGGGGGTAATTCACCCCTCCACTTT
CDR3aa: CASSLWTGGNSPLHF

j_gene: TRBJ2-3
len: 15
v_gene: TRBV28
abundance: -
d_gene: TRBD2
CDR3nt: TGTGCCAGCAGTTTTAGCGGGACCCCTGGGGATACGCAGTATTTT
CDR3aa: CASSFSGTPGDTQYF

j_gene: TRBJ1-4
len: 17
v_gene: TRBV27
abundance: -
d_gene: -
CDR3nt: TGTGCCAGCAGTTTAACCCCTCTCAGGGCTAAGAATGAAAAACTGTTTTTT
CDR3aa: CASSLTPLRAKNEKLFF

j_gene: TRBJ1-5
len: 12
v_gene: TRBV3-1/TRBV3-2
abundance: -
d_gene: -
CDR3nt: TGTGCCAGCAGCCAAGGAGGGTCACCCCAGCATTTT
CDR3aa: CASSQGGSPQHF

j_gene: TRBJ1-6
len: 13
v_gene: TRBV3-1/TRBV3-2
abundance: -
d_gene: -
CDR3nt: TGTGCCAGCAGCCAATATGCAGATTCACCCCTCCACTTT
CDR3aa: CASSQYADSPLHF

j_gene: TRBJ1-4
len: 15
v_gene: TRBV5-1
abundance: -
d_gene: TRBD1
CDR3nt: TGCGCCAGCAGCTCGACCGGGACAGGTTTTGGAAAACTGTTTTTT
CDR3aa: CASSSTGTGFGKLFF

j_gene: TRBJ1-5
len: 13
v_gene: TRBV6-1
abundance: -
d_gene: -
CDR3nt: TGTGCCAGCAGTGATACAGGGAAGATCCCCCAGCATTTT
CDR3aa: CASSDTGKIPQHF

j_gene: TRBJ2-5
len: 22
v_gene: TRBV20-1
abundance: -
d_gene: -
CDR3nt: TGCAGTGCTAGTGATCCGGGACAGGGGGCGATGTCTAGCGGGAGGGCTTGGGAGACCCAGTACTTC
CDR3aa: CSASDPGQGAMSSGRAWETQYF

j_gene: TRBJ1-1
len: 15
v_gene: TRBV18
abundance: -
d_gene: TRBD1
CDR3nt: TGTGCCAGCTCATTCCGTCCTACAGGGGACACTGAAGCTTTCTTT
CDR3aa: CASSFRPTGDTEAFF

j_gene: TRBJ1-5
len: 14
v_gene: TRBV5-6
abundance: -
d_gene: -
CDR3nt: TGTGCCAGCAGCGCCGGGGTTCCTAATCAGCCCCAGCATTTT
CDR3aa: CASSAGVPNQPQHF

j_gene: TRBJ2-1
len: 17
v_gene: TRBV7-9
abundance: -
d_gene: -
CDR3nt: TGTGCCAGCACCCCCGCGGGGTTGACGGTCTCCTACAATGAGCAGTTCTTC
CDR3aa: CASTPAGLTVSYNEQFF

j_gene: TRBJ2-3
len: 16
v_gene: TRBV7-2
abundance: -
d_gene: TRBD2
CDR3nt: TGTGCCAGCAGCTCGAGGACTAGCGGGAGTGTAGATACGCAGTATTTT
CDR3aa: CASSSRTSGSVDTQYF

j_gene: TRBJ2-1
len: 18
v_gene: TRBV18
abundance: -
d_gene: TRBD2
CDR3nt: TGTGCCAGCTCACTCGACAGGGACGCTGCGGGAGGGCCGGGTGAGCAGTTCTTC
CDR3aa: CASSLDRDAAGGPGEQFF

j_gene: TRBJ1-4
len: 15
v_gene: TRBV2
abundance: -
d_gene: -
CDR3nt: TGTGCCAGCAGTCGACAGACATCAACTAATGAAAAACTGTTTTTT
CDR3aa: CASSRQTSTNEKLFF

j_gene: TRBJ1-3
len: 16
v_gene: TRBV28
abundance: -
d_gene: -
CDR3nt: TGTGCCAGCAGTTCCCCTTCCGGGAACACTGGAAACACCATATATTTT
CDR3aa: CASSSPSGNTGNTIYF

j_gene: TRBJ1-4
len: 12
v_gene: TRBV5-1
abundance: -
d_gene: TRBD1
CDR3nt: TGCGCCAGCAGCTGGGACAGTGAAAAACTGTTTTTT
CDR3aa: CASSWDSEKLFF

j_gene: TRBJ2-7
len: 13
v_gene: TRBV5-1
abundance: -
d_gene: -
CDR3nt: TGCGCCAGCAGCCGAGAAGGAGTCTACGAGCAGTACTTC
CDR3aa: CASSREGVYEQYF

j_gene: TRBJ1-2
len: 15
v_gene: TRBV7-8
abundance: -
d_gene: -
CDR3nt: TGTGCCAGCAGCTTACCTCGGACAGAAGGCTATGGCTACACCTTC
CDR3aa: CASSLPRTEGYGYTF

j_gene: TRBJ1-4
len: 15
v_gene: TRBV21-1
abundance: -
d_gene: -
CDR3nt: TGTGCCAGCAGCAAAGAAGGTGAGGAGGATGAAAAACTGTTTTTT
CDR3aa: CASSKEGEEDEKLFF

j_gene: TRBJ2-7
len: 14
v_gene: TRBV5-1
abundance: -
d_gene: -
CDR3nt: TGCGCCAGCAGCTTGGACAGCGGCTCCTACGAGCAGTACTTC
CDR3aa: CASSLDSGSYEQYF

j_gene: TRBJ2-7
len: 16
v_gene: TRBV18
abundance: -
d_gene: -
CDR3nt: TGTGCCAGCTCACCACCTAAGGGACAAGGGGCCTGGGGGCAGTACTTC
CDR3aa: CASSPPKGQGAWGQYF

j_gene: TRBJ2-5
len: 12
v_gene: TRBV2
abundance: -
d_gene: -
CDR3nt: TGTGCCAGCGGGCGGGGCCAAGAGACCCAGTACTTC
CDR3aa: CASGRGQETQYF

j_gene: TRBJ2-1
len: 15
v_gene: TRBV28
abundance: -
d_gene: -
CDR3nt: TGTGCCAGCAGTTCCATGAATGAACGGTACAATGAGCAGTTCTTC
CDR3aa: CASSSMNERYNEQFF

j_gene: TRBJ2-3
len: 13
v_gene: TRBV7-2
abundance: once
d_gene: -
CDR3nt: TGTGCCAGCAGCTTAGAGCGTTCCGATACGCAGTATTTT
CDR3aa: CASSLERSDTQYF

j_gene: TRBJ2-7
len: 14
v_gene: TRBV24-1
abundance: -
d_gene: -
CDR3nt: TGTGCCACCAGTGACCCCCGGAGGTCGGACGAGCAGTACTTC
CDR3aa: CATSDPRRSDEQYF

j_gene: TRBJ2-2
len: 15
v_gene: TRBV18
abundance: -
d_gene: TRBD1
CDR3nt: TGTGCCAGCTCACCCAGATTGCAGGGGGCCGGGGAGCTGTTTTTT
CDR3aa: CASSPRLQGAGELFF

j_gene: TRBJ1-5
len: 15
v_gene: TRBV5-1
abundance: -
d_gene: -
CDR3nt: TGCGCCAGCAGCTTGGCCCCCGGGACATTAAATCCCCAGCATTTT
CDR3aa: CASSLAPGTLNPQHF

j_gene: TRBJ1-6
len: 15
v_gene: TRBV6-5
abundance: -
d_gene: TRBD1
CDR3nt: TGTGCCAGCAGGCCGGGACAGGTCGTAAATTCACCCCTCCACTTT
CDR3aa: CASRPGQVVNSPLHF

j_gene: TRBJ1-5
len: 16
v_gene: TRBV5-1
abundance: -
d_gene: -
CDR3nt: TGCGCCAGCAGCTTGGGGGGCCCATATAGCAATCAGCCCCAGCATTTT
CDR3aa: CASSLGGPYSNQPQHF

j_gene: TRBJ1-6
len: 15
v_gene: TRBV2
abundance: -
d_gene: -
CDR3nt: TGTGCCAGCACCGAGTGGAGGGTGGGGATTTCACCCCTCCACTTT
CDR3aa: CASTEWRVGISPLHF

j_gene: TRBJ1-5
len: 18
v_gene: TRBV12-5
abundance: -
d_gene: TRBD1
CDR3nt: TGTGCTAGTGGTTTGGTAGTAGGGGGACAGGGGGCGAATCAGCCCCAGCATTTT
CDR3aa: CASGLVVGGQGANQPQHF

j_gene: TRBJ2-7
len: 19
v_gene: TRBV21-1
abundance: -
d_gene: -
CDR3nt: TGTGCCAGCAGCAAAGATGAAGCCGGGACTAGTGTGTTGACCTACGAGCAGTACTTC
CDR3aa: CASSKDEAGTSVLTYEQYF

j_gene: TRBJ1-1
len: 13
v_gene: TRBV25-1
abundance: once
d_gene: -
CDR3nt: TGTGCCAGCCAGGAGGGATTAAACACTGAAGCTTTCTTT
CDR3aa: CASQEGLNTEAFF

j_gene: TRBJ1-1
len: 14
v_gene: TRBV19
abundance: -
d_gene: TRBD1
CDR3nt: TGTGCCAGTACTGACAGGGTATGGAACACTGAAGCTTTCTTT
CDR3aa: CASTDRVWNTEAFF

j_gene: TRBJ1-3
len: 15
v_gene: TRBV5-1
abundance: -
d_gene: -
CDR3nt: TGCGCCAGCAGCTTGGATGGGGGGTCCCCGAACACCATATATTTT
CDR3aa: CASSLDGGSPNTIYF

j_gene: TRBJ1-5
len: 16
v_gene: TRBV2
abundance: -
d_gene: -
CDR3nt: TGTGCCAGCAGTGAAGATCGTCCTGGCCTGAATCAGCCCCAGCATTTT
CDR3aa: CASSEDRPGLNQPQHF

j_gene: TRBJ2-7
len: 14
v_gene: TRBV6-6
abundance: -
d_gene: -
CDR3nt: TGTGCCAGCAGTTACCTTAGCGGCTCCTACGAGCAGTACTTC
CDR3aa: CASSYLSGSYEQYF

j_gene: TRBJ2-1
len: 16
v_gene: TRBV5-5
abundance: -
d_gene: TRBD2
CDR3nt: TGTGCCAGCAGCTTGGAGCTAGCGGGAGGTCCAGGTGAGCAGTTCTTC
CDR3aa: CASSLELAGGPGEQFF

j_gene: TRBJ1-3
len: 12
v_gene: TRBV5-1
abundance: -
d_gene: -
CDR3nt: TGCGCCAGCAGCTCAAACCGAGACACCATATATTTT
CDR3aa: CASSSNRDTIYF

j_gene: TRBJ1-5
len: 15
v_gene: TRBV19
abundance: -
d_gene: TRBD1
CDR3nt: TGTGCCAGTAGTACAGGGGGCGGTGGGTATCAGCCCCAGCATTTT
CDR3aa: CASSTGGGGYQPQHF

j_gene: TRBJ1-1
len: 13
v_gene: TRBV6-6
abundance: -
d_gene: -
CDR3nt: TGTGCCAGCAGTTACGATGAGGGGGCTGAAGCTTTCTTT
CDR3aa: CASSYDEGAEAFF

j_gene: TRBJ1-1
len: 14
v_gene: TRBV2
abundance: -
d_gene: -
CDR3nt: TGTGCCAGCACCTCCACAGGGTTTAACACTGAAGCTTTCTTT
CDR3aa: CASTSTGFNTEAFF

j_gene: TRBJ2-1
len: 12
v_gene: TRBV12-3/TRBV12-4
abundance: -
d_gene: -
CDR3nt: TGTGCCAGCAGCCCCCAGTTGAATGAGCAGTTCTTC
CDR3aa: CASSPQLNEQFF

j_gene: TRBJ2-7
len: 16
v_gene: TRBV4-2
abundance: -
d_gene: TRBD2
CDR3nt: TGTGCCAGCAGCCTCCCTACTAGCGGGGGGGCCTACGAGCAGTACTTC
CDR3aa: CASSLPTSGGAYEQYF

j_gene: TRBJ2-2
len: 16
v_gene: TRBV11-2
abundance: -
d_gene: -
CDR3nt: TGTGCCAGCAGCCCCTCCCTCGGGGTGAACACCGGGGAGCTGTTTTTT
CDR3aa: CASSPSLGVNTGELFF

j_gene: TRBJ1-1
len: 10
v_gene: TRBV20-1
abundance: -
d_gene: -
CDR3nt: TGCAGTAACACAGGCACTGAAGCTTTCTTT
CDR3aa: CSNTGTEAFF

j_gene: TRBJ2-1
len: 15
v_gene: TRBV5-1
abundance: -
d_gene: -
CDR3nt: TGCGCCAGCAGCCGATCCGAGGGCCGGGTCAATGAGCAGTTCTTC
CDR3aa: CASSRSEGRVNEQFF